Listed below are T cell receptor beta chains from one sample, sequenced in a study of blood T cell repertoires in COVID-19. Using immunoSEQ multiplex PCR, the repertoire was profiled, and TCRdb retains in-frame clones only, with some absent. The table includes fewer than 350,000 clones, around 85% detected once. The sequenced sample was PBMCs or T cells enriched from blood (not recorded which). These TCRs come from a young woman who had been exposed to COVID-19. Both conserved end residues are part of each CDR3. Fields, in order: V gene, D gene, J gene, clone size, CDR3 DNA, CDR3 protein. A D gene is named only where the DNA matches it firmly. Part of the rows lack a size; the others show once, few, many or a class for expanded clones.

TRBV27	NA	TRBJ1-5	NA	TGTGCCAGCAGTGCCTTTGGAGATAGCAATCAGCCCCAGCATTTT	CASSAFGDSNQPQHF
TRBV28	NA	TRBJ1-2	NA	TGTGCCAGCAGGACAGATCCTAACTATGGCTACACCTTC	CASRTDPNYGYTF
TRBV6-5	NA	TRBJ2-1	NA	TGTGCCAGCAGGATCACTAGTTTCAATGAGCAGTTCTTC	CASRITSFNEQFF
TRBV24-1	NA	TRBJ2-3	NA	TGTGCCACCAGAGGCCAGGGCTTGTCAGATACGCAGTATTTT	CATRGQGLSDTQYF
TRBV6-9	TRBD2	TRBJ2-3	NA	TGTGCCAGCAGGGTTGGACGAGTAGCGGGAGATACGCAGTATTTT	CASRVGRVAGDTQYF
TRBV10-3	NA	TRBJ1-6	NA	TGTGCCATCAGTGAGTCAGGGGTCAATTCACCCCTCCACTTT	CAISESGVNSPLHF
TRBV7-6	TRBD2	TRBJ2-3	NA	TGTGCCAGCAGCTTAGTAGCGGGGGGGCCAGCAGATACGCAGTATTTT	CASSLVAGGPADTQYF
TRBV4-3	NA	TRBJ2-2	NA	TGCGCCAGCAGCCAAGGGCCAACGAACACCGGGGAGCTGTTTTTT	CASSQGPTNTGELFF
TRBV28	NA	TRBJ2-4	NA	TGTGCCAGCAGCTCCCCGTCAGTAGCCAAAAACATTCAGTACTTC	CASSSPSVAKNIQYF
TRBV6-1	NA	TRBJ2-7	NA	TGTGCCAGCAGTGAATCTCATAGATCCTACGAGCAGTACTTC	CASSESHRSYEQYF
TRBV6-2/TRBV6-3	NA	TRBJ2-7	NA	TGTGCCAGCAGTTACGAGGCCGAGGCGAACCCTCTAATCTCCTACGAGCAGTACTTC	CASSYEAEANPLISYEQYF
TRBV3-1/TRBV3-2	NA	TRBJ2-3	NA	TGTGCCAGCAGCCAAGACGGGGTCTTGGGAGATACGCAGTATTTT	CASSQDGVLGDTQYF
TRBV5-1	TRBD1	TRBJ2-4	NA	TGCGCCAGCAGCCCCTCTGGGGGACAGGGTAACATTCAGTACTTC	CASSPSGGQGNIQYF
TRBV7-9	NA	TRBJ1-1	NA	TGTGCCAGCAGCCCCCAACAGGGTGAAACTGAAGCTTTCTTT	CASSPQQGETEAFF
TRBV4-3	NA	TRBJ2-2	NA	TGCGCCAGCAGCCAAGAATTATTCCGCACAGGGGAGGCCGGGGAGCTGTTTTTT	CASSQELFRTGEAGELFF
TRBV6-4	TRBD1	TRBJ2-1	NA	TGTGCCAGCAGTGCCTCCGGGACAGTCAATGAGCAGTTCTTC	CASSASGTVNEQFF
TRBV19	TRBD1	TRBJ2-7	NA	TGTGCCAGTAGTTCCCCGGACAGGGGGCGAAGATCAGGAACCTACGAGCAGTACTTC	CASSSPDRGRRSGTYEQYF
TRBV29-1	TRBD1	TRBJ2-5	once	TGCAGCGTTGTACAGGGGGCCGAAGGAGAGACCCAGTACTTC	CSVVQGAEGETQYF
TRBV9	TRBD1	TRBJ1-2	NA	TGTGCCAGCAACCGGGACAGGAACTATGGCTACACCTTC	CASNRDRNYGYTF
TRBV5-5	NA	TRBJ1-5	NA	TGTGCCAGCAGCTTGGAAGTAGGGGGAAGGGGTCAGCCCCAGCATTTT	CASSLEVGGRGQPQHF
TRBV7-9	NA	TRBJ2-5	NA	TGTGCCAGCAGCTTAGGCCAGGGAGGTTGGGAGACCCAGTACTTC	CASSLGQGGWETQYF
TRBV6-1	NA	TRBJ2-1	NA	TGTGCCAGCAGTGAAGAAGGGGGATACTACAATGAGCAGTTCTTC	CASSEEGGYYNEQFF
TRBV6-5	TRBD1	TRBJ1-2	NA	TGTGCCAGCCGAGAGGGGGCCGGCTATGGCTACACCTTC	CASREGAGYGYTF
TRBV2	NA	TRBJ1-5	NA	TGTGCCAGCAGTGATAGGACAGTCATCAATCAGCCCCAGCATTTT	CASSDRTVINQPQHF
TRBV3-1/TRBV3-2	NA	TRBJ2-7	once	TGTGCCAGCAGCCCCGCAGGGCGTAGGGAGCAGTACTTC	CASSPAGRREQYF
TRBV7-9	NA	TRBJ2-3	NA	TGTGCCAGCAGCCAAGGGACATCTAGCACAGATACGCAGTATTTT	CASSQGTSSTDTQYF
TRBV4-2	NA	TRBJ2-7	once	TGTGCCAGCAGCCAAGTGGGGGGTGGGTACGAGCAGTACTTC	CASSQVGGGYEQYF
TRBV6-5	TRBD1	TRBJ1-2	NA	TGTGCCAGCAGTTACATGGAGGGACAGGAATTCGGCTACACCTTC	CASSYMEGQEFGYTF
TRBV3-1/TRBV3-2	NA	TRBJ2-5	NA	TGTGCCAGCAGCCTCCTTGGGGGGGGCGTCGGGAGAGAGACCCAGTACTTC	CASSLLGGGVGRETQYF
TRBV7-9	TRBD2	TRBJ2-7	NA	TGTGCCAGCAGCCCGAAGGGACTAGCGGGAAACTACGAGCAGTACTTC	CASSPKGLAGNYEQYF
TRBV28	NA	TRBJ1-3	few	TGTGCCAGCAGTTTTATACGAGCCCCCTCTGGAAACACCATATATTTT	CASSFIRAPSGNTIYF
TRBV5-1	TRBD2	TRBJ2-1	NA	TGCGCCAGCAGCATACCACGACTAGCGGGCTACAATGAGCAGTTCTTC	CASSIPRLAGYNEQFF
TRBV7-2	NA	TRBJ2-3	NA	TGTGCCAGCAGGGGCGCCATCACAGATACGCAGTATTTT	CASRGAITDTQYF
TRBV6-2/TRBV6-3	NA	TRBJ1-2	NA	TGTGCCAGCAGTTACGGGCCAGGCTACACCTTC	CASSYGPGYTF
TRBV4-3	NA	TRBJ1-5	once	TGCGCCAGCAGCCAAGATGGAACAGTCAATCAGCCCCAGCATTTT	CASSQDGTVNQPQHF
TRBV24-1	TRBD1	TRBJ1-1	NA	TGTGCCACCAGCGAGGGGACAGCGGACCGGGGCACTGAAGCTTTCTTT	CATSEGTADRGTEAFF
TRBV21-1	NA	TRBJ2-2	NA	TGTGCCAGCAGCAATCCGACAGGACCCACCGGGGAGCTGTTTTTT	CASSNPTGPTGELFF
TRBV3-1/TRBV3-2	NA	TRBJ2-2	NA	TGTGCCAGCAGCCAAACCTTGAGGGGGGAGCTGTTTTTT	CASSQTLRGELFF
TRBV27	TRBD1	TRBJ1-6	NA	TGTGCCAGCAGTCCGGACAGGGAATCCCTCCACTTT	CASSPDRESLHF
TRBV6-5	NA	TRBJ2-7	NA	TGTGCCAGCAGTCCCGAAGAGAACTACGAGCAGTACTTC	CASSPEENYEQYF
TRBV15	TRBD1	TRBJ1-5	NA	TGTGCCACCAGCACAGCCGGACAGGGGGCAAAGTCCCAGCATTTT	CATSTAGQGAKSQHF
TRBV2	NA	TRBJ1-2	NA	TGTGCCAGCAGTGTCCAGCGGACTAACTATGGCTACACCTTC	CASSVQRTNYGYTF
TRBV6-5	TRBD1	TRBJ1-4	NA	TGTGCCAGCAGTATACTTGGGACAGTTAATGAAAAACTGTTTTTT	CASSILGTVNEKLFF
TRBV7-8	NA	TRBJ1-5	NA	TGTGCCAGCAGCCTGGGCGGGGCAGAGAGCAATCAGCCCCAGCATTTT	CASSLGGAESNQPQHF
TRBV19	TRBD1	TRBJ2-7	NA	TGTGCCAGTAGTATTCAGGGGACAGCCTCCTACGAGCAGTACTTC	CASSIQGTASYEQYF
TRBV28	TRBD1	TRBJ1-1	many	TGTGCCAGCTCCGAGAGGACAGGATGGAACACTGAAGCTTTCTTT	CASSERTGWNTEAFF
TRBV28	NA	TRBJ1-2	NA	TGTGCCAGCAGTTCGCGGCAGGGCTTTAGGTATGGCTACACCTTC	CASSSRQGFRYGYTF
TRBV9	NA	TRBJ2-3	NA	TGTGCCAGCAGCCTCCCTGGACTAGATACGCAGTATTTT	CASSLPGLDTQYF
TRBV7-3	NA	TRBJ1-4	NA	TGTGCCAGCAGTCTCGCCCACGGGGCTAATGAAAAACTGTTTTTT	CASSLAHGANEKLFF
TRBV9	NA	TRBJ2-6	NA	TGTGCCAGCAGCGTATCGGGGGCCAACGTCCTGACTTTC	CASSVSGANVLTF
TRBV19	TRBD1	TRBJ2-7	NA	TGTGCCAGTAGTATCCTGGGACAGGGAATCTACGAGCAGTACTTC	CASSILGQGIYEQYF
TRBV6-5	NA	TRBJ1-1	NA	TGTGCCAGCACCTACGGGTCAGGGAATGGGGCTTTCTTT	CASTYGSGNGAFF
TRBV28	TRBD1	TRBJ1-2	NA	TGTGCCAGCAGTTCGATGGACAGGGATGGCGTAAGCGGTGGCTACACCTTC	CASSSMDRDGVSGGYTF
TRBV15	NA	TRBJ2-1	NA	TGTGCCACCAGCAGGTATGCGCTGAATGAGCAGTTCTTC	CATSRYALNEQFF
TRBV7-3	NA	TRBJ1-1	NA	TGTGCCAGCAGCCAAGATCTAGATAGTGAAGCTTTCTTT	CASSQDLDSEAFF
TRBV7-2	TRBD2	TRBJ2-3	NA	TGTGCCAGCAGCTCGGGACTAGCGGGGGGGCGCACAGATACGCAGTATTTT	CASSSGLAGGRTDTQYF
TRBV7-9	TRBD1	TRBJ1-1	NA	TGTGCCAGCAACTTACAGGGGAGCACTGAAGCTTTCTTT	CASNLQGSTEAFF